This T cell receptor beta chain was profiled in a study of cytomegalovirus exposure and HLA in healthy donors. On the study more broadly: Sequencing of about 200 million T cells in an earlier analysis found 100 million to 140 million unique TCR beta sequences. Study results and caveats: Presence/absence analyses assumed roughly uniform sequencing depth across donors, which may not hold.

The CDR3 length is 16 residues. The trim removed 0 bases at V and 2 bases at J, leaving 6 bases unmatched. Looked up from germline, CDR1 is SGDLS and CDR2 is YYNGEE. PCR amplification relied on 60 Vbeta primers (plus 13 Jbeta primers). Using immunoSEQ multiplex PCR, the repertoire was profiled, and TCRdb retains in-frame clones only, with some absent. In the table there are 100,000 to 150,000 clones, 75% to 85% of which are singletons. With regard to this clone: Its cognate antigen is unknown.

The TCR originated in a girl aged 2 to 10 in good health and CMV-seronegative. The sample taken for sequencing was PBMCs. This chain joins TRBV9 and TRBJ2-3, with TRBD2 matching over 7 bases. The DNA of the CDR3 is TGTGCCAGCAGCGTAGGGGCGGGAGTCCCCACAGATACGCAGTATTTT. This gives the protein CASSVGAGVPTDTQYF.